This T cell receptor (beta chain) derives from a study of cytomegalovirus exposure and HLA in healthy donors. Regarding this clone: Its specificity is not known.

This CDR3 contains 15 residues. Looked up from germline, CDR1 is SGHRS and CDR2 is YFSETQ. Unmatched junction bases numbered 1, after V lost 0 bases and J lost 2 bases. The PCR employed 60 Vbeta primers together with 13 Jbeta primers. This table comes from immunoSEQ multiplex PCR, and its TCRdb copy is limited to in-frame clones, with some not included. This sample has about 150,000 clones, with around 80% found just once. Overall study results and limits: Among donors in an Asian-associated ancestry cluster, a later analysis reportedly found fewer N-insertions than the roughly 610-donor mean. The study labeled under 200 TCR beta chains cytomegalovirus-associated. Rare TCR sequences predominated, though certain public TCRs were found in many donors.

The chain links TRBV5-1 to TRBJ2-3; 9 bases are a match to TRBD2. The sequencing sample was made of PBMCs. This clonotype originated in a woman in her late teens or twenties in good health and CMV-seronegative. The CDR3 coding sequence is TGCGCCAGCAGCTTGGCTAGCGGGGTCACAGATACGCAGTATTTT. Amino acid sequence: CASSLASGVTDTQYF.